This note documents a single TCR beta chain sequence. Its specificity is not known. These data belong to a study of beta chain features in type 1 diabetes. V was clipped by 2 bases and J by 9 bases; unmatched bases: 9. This CDR3 spans 16 amino acids. Germline lookup yields CDR1 ENHRY and CDR2 SYGVKD. There was one heparinised blood draw per donor, averaging roughly 110 mL. General study findings and limits: Shortening of TCRB CDR3s, moderate but significant, appeared in all four CD4+ subsets of Type 1 diabetes patients. Insertions at VDJ junctions were less frequent in type 1 diabetes patients. These patients also deleted more nucleotides at the same junctions.

Of the isolated RNA, all was reverse transcribed, and so the sequenced material was expressed TCRB transcripts. An average of about 3.5 million reads was obtained for naive, central memory and regulatory T cell samples. Repertoires were generated with immunoSEQ multiplex PCR, while TCRdb's copy carries only in-frame clones and drops some. This sample has 130,000 to 150,000 clones, with approximately 9.2% found just once. The sequence came from a man younger than 35 in good health. The specimen sequenced was central memory CD4+ T cells from blood. This chain links TRBV10-3 with TRBJ1-6; 8 bases line up with TRBD1. CDR3 nucleotide sequence: TGTGCCATCAGTGAGGATAAAGGACAGGGAGGTTCACCCCTCCACTTT. Protein sequence: CAISEDKGQGGSPLHF.